This TCR beta chain was obtained from a study of identical twins. General study points: Abundant cord blood beta clonotypes carried fewer insertions; memory repertoires showed none.

The CDR3 has 15 residues. V was pared by 5 bases and J by 3 bases, with 17 bases between. Germline V gene data show CDR1 as SGHTA and CDR2 as FQGTGA. The sample holds many counts of this clonotype. The antigen is unknown. TCRdb called the 5' RACE reads again in MiXCR, with one record for every CDR3 protein. The table includes 400,000 to 500,000 distinct CDR3 sequences, 15% to 20% detected once. The chain is built from TRBV7-3 and TRBJ2-7; possible D gene TRBD1, 6 bases. Sequencing was carried out using naive T cells sorted from blood. This receptor was taken from a middle-aged man in good health. The CDR3 protein is CASSTSGAPFYEQYF. The DNA for the CDR3 is TGTGCCAGCAGCACATCAGGGGCCCCATTCTACGAGCAGTACTTC.